This is a list of T cell receptor beta chains from one sample in a study of shared clonotypes between healthy human individuals. Sequenced by immunoSEQ multiplex PCR; TCRdb stores in-frame clones only, minus some. Altogether 2 million to 2.5 million clones are present, about nine tenths being singletons, with the ten largest covering 0.3% to 0.4%. The source material was naive CD4+ T cells from PBMCs. The receptors come from a man aged 18 to 29 in good health. Some clones in this sample may be carry-over from other donors' samples. The conserved cysteine and the conserved F or W are not part of the CDR3 here.

J: TRBJ2-1; V: TRBV27; CDR3: ASSRGTPIYNEQF
J: TRBJ1-4; V: TRBV6-1; CDR3: ASRLRTAEKLF
J: TRBJ2-7; V: TRBV14; CDR3: ASSQARFGVGDPAPYEQY
J: TRBJ2-7; V: TRBV6-5; CDR3: VVRGGPPGEQY
J: TRBJ2-1; V: TRBV4-1; CDR3: ASSPGLAGNEQF
J: TRBJ2-7; V: TRBV4-1; CDR3: ASSQEGGREQY
J: TRBJ2-1; V: TRBV6-1; CDR3: ASSERTSWNEQF
J: TRBJ2-1; V: TRBV14; CDR3: ASSHLSRGQGAF
J: TRBJ1-5; V: TRBV10-2; CDR3: ASSRGRGNQPQH
J: TRBJ2-1; V: TRBV7-7; CDR3: ASSPGTLNGYEQF
J: TRBJ1-5; V: TRBV5-1; CDR3: ASSPGQGAWGQPQH
J: TRBJ2-6; V: TRBV6-1; CDR3: ASSASTGTFSGANVLT
J: TRBJ2-7; V: TRBV6-6; CDR3: ASRSGLAQSAEQY
J: TRBJ2-2; V: TRBV6-6; CDR3: ASRGQGYTGELF
J: TRBJ2-7; V: TRBV28; CDR3: ASSLWYRGTDYEQY
J: TRBJ2-2; V: TRBV4-1; CDR3: ASSHRVDLTGELF
J: TRBJ1-6; V: TRBV5-1; CDR3: ASSLKSDSPLH
J: TRBJ1-1; V: TRBV28; CDR3: ASQPLGGGWTEAF
J: TRBJ1-5; V: TRBV4-3; CDR3: ASSRGQGHQPQH
J: TRBJ1-2; V: TRBV19; CDR3: ASSAGAGNYGYT
J: TRBJ1-1; V: TRBV18; CDR3: ATKDGNTEAF
J: TRBJ1-5; V: TRBV7-2; CDR3: ASSLLGRLNQPQH
J: TRBJ2-3; V: TRBV28; CDR3: ASSAGQITQY
J: TRBJ2-7; V: TRBV2; CDR3: ASSSPGISGAYEQY
J: TRBJ2-7; V: TRBV4-1; CDR3: ASTPGHQGTEQY
J: TRBJ2-3; V: TRBV5-1; CDR3: ASSQGASMADTQY
J: TRBJ1-4; V: TRBV10-3; CDR3: AISVIGEKLF
J: TRBJ2-1; V: TRBV7-2; CDR3: ASSWAPAGSYNEQF
J: TRBJ1-4; V: TRBV9; CDR3: ASSTGTATNEKLF
J: TRBJ2-7; V: TRBV27; CDR3: ASSLSGRAPYEQY
J: TRBJ1-3; V: TRBV19; CDR3: ASSQAGTGGSGNTIY
J: TRBJ2-3; V: TRBV4-2; CDR3: ASSTNIAGVADTQY
J: TRBJ2-1; V: TRBV10-3; CDR3: AISEAGDEQF
J: TRBJ1-2; V: TRBV11-2; CDR3: ASSSQYGYT
J: TRBJ1-1; V: TRBV28; CDR3: ASRGSLVTEAF
J: TRBJ1-2; V: TRBV9; CDR3: ASSSRGGAYGYT
J: TRBJ2-7; V: TRBV18; CDR3: ASSPVDRTYEQY
J: TRBJ2-2; V: TRBV7-3; CDR3: ASSQTGTGDVGELF
J: TRBJ1-5; V: TRBV10-3; CDR3: AISAGQDGFQPQH
J: TRBJ2-6; V: TRBV28; CDR3: ASSPGDSGANVLT
J: TRBJ2-3; V: TRBV11-3; CDR3: ASTNSLQGSHTQY
J: TRBJ1-2; V: TRBV5-4; CDR3: ASRGGQNYGYT
J: TRBJ2-3; V: TRBV4-2; CDR3: ASSQGQGPWDTQY
J: TRBJ2-7; V: TRBV2; CDR3: ASRSSGTGASEQY
J: TRBJ1-2; V: TRBV28; CDR3: ASSPRTGIGNYGYT
J: TRBJ2-5; V: TRBV7-6; CDR3: ASAGRETQY
J: TRBJ2-3; V: TRBV19; CDR3: ASSMWDTQY
J: TRBJ1-5; V: TRBV28; CDR3: ASSYGNQPQH
J: TRBJ2-2; V: TRBV27; CDR3: ASSPGITGELF
J: TRBJ1-1; V: TRBV28; CDR3: ASSPLRGTNTEAF
J: TRBJ2-4; V: TRBV29-1; CDR3: SVEVAALAKNIQY